This T cell receptor beta chain was found in a study of T-cell memory formation after mild COVID-19. About this clonotype: What it recognizes is unknown.

MiXCR was run by TCRdb on the 5' RACE reads, yielding one entry per CDR3 protein. The profile shows just under 550,000 distinct CDR3 sequences, roughly 22% of them singletons. Study-wide results and limits: While clones contracting from day 15 to 85 were balanced between CD4 and CD8, later expanders leaned CD4+. Contracting clones localized mainly to CM and EM when CD4+ and mainly to EMRA when CD8+.

Sequencing was done on a sample of PBMCs or a T cell subset sorted from them (not recorded which). The TCR sequence derives from an adult woman who had mild COVID-19 (a few samples of this study predate the infection). Cell type and time point are not known.

CDR3 in amino acids: CASSPRDRGGEQYF. The CDR3 DNA reads TGCGCCAGCAGCCCCCGGGACAGGGGAGGCGAGCAGTACTTC. The genes are TRBV5-1 and TRBJ2-7, with 10 bases fitting TRBD1. The CDR3 length is 14 residues. The germline CDR1 and CDR2 sequences are SGHRS and YFSETQ. V trimming: 4 bases; J trimming: 6 bases; junction bases outside the gene matches: 7.